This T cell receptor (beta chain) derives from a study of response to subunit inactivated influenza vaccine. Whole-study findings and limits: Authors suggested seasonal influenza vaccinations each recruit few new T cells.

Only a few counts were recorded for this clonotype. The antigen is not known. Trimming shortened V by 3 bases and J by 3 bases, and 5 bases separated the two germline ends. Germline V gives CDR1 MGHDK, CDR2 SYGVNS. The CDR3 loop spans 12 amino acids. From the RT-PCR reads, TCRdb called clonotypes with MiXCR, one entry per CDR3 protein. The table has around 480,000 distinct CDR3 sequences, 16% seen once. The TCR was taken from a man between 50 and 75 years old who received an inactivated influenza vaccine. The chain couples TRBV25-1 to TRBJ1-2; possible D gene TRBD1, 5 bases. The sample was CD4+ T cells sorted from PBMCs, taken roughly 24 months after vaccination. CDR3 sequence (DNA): TGTGCCAGCAGTGACAGGGACTATGGCTACACCTTC. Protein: CASSDRDYGYTF.